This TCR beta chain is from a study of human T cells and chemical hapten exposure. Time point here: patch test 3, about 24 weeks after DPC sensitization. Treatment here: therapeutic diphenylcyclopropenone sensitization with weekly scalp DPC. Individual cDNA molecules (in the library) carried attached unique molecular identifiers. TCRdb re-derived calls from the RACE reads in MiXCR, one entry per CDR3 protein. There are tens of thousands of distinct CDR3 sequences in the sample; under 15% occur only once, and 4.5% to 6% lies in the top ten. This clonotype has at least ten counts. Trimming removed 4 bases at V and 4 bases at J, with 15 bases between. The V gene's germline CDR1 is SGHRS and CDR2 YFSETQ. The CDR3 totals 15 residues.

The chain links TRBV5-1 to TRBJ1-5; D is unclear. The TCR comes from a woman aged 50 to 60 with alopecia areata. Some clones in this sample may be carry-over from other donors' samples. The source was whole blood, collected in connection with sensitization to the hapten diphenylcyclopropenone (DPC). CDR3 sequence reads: CASSLGTALNQPQHF. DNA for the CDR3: TGCGCCAGCAGCCTGGGAACAGCACTGAATCAGCCCCAGCATTTT.